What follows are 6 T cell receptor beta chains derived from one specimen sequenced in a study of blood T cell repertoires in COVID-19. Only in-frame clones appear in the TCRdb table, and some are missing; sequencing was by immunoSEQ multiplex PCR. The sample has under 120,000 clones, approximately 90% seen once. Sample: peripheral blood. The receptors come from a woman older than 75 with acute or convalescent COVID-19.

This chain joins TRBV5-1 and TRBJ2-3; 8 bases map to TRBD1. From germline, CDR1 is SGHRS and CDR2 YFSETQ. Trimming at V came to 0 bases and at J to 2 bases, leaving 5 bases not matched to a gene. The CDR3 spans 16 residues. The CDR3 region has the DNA TGCGCCAGCAGCTTGGATGGACAGGGTAACACAGATACGCAGTATTTT. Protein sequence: CASSLDGQGNTDTQYF.

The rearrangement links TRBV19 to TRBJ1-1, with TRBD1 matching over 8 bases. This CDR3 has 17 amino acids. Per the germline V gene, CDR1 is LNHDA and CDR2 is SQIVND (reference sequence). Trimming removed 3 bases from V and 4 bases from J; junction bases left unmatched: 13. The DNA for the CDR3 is TGTGCCAGTAGTATCAGGGGGCTGTTTCACAGTGGCACTGAAGCTTTCTTT. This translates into CASSIRGLFHSGTEAFF. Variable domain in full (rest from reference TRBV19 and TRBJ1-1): DGGITQSPKYLFRKEGQNVTLSCEQNLNHDAMYWYRQDPGQGLRLIYYSQIVNDFQKGDIAEGYSVSREKKESFPLTVTSAQKNPTAFYLCASSIRGLFHSGTEAFFGQGTRLTVV.

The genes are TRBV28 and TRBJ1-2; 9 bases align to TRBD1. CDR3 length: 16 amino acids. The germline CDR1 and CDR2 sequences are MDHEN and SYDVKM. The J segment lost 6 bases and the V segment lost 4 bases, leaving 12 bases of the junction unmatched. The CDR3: CASSSGDRAISHGYTF. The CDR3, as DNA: TGTGCCAGCAGTTCAGGGGACAGGGCGATTTCACATGGCTACACCTTC.

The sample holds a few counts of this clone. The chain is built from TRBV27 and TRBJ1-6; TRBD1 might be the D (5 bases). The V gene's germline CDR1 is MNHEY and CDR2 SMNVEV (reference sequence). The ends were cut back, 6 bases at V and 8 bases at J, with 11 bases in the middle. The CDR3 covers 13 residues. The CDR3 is CASRKGMDSPLHF. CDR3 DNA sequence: TGTGCCAGCAGGAAGGGGATGGATTCACCCCTCCACTTT.

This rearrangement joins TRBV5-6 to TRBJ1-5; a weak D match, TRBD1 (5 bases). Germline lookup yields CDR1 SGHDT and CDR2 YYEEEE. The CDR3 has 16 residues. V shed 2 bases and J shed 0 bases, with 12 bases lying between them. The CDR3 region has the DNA TGTGCCAGCAGCTTCTTTGGGGCAAATAGCAATCAGCCCCAGCATTTT. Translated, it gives CASSFFGANSNQPQHF.

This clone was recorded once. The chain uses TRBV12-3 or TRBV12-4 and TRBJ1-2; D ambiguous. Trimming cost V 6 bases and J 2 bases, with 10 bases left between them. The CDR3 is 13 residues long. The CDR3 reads CASRTPKNYGYTF. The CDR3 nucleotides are TGTGCCAGCAGGACTCCTAAGAACTATGGCTACACCTTC.